The rows below give T cell receptor beta chains drawn from one sample of a study of blood T cell repertoires in COVID-19. The protocol was immunoSEQ multiplex PCR, while the TCRdb copy is restricted to in-frame clones and leaves out a portion. This table has about 80,000 clones, roughly 80% appearing once. Input material: peripheral blood. These receptors originate from a woman in her 70s with acute or convalescent COVID-19. The CDR3 runs from the conserved cysteine through the conserved F or W. The order of the fields is V gene, J gene, CDR3 protein.

V: TRBV27
J: TRBJ2-4
CDR3: CASRTSGLNIQYF

V: TRBV4-1
J: TRBJ2-5
CDR3: CASSHSLGLARETQYF

V: TRBV5-1
J: TRBJ1-1
CDR3: CASSLRQPEAFF

V: TRBV18
J: TRBJ1-3
CDR3: CASSPLSSGTPGGAGNTIYF

V: TRBV6-5
J: TRBJ1-6
CDR3: CASSLTGGSPLHF

V: TRBV18
J: TRBJ2-2
CDR3: CASSPRNTGELFF

V: TRBV7-9
J: TRBJ1-1
CDR3: CASSLLNPNTEAFF

V: TRBV2
J: TRBJ2-3
CDR3: CASGTGNDVSTDTQYF

V: TRBV5-1
J: TRBJ2-1
CDR3: CASSWAAGANNEQFF

V: TRBV9
J: TRBJ1-6
CDR3: CASSEGASVSPLHF

V: TRBV9
J: TRBJ2-1
CDR3: CASSAQGETYNEQFF

V: TRBV5-6
J: TRBJ1-2
CDR3: CASSRGTGAYGYTF

V: TRBV2
J: TRBJ2-6
CDR3: CASRDRGRSGANVLTF

V: TRBV20-1
J: TRBJ1-2
CDR3: CSASDRRNYGYTF

V: TRBV7-9
J: TRBJ1-1
CDR3: CASSLGDRNTEAFF

V: TRBV23-1
J: TRBJ2-3
CDR3: CASSQRTSGFTDTQYF

V: TRBV24-1
J: TRBJ2-2
CDR3: CATSERRIGTSGDNTGELFF

V: TRBV6-1
J: TRBJ1-1
CDR3: CASSEAATGRYAEAFF

V: TRBV2
J: TRBJ2-7
CDR3: CASSLGGQTVYEQYF

V: TRBV3-1/TRBV3-2
J: TRBJ1-6
CDR3: CASSQSLLTFGSPLHF

V: TRBV21-1
J: TRBJ2-3
CDR3: CASTTGASSGREGTDTQYF

V: TRBV19
J: TRBJ2-1
CDR3: CASSIPRERLNEQFF

V: TRBV5-4
J: TRBJ2-7
CDR3: CASRAGADEQYF

V: TRBV28
J: TRBJ1-5
CDR3: CATRQGARPQHF

V: TRBV10-3
J: TRBJ2-1
CDR3: CAIRGALTGGKVNEQFF

V: TRBV2
J: TRBJ1-4
CDR3: CASTQGSLREKLFF

V: TRBV19
J: TRBJ2-1
CDR3: CASSPGTDEQFF

V: TRBV3-1/TRBV3-2
J: TRBJ1-1
CDR3: CASSQGENTEAFF

V: TRBV5-5
J: TRBJ2-5
CDR3: CASSLGTSGSFVETQYF

V: TRBV18
J: TRBJ1-1
CDR3: CASSPTGARATEAFF

V: TRBV21-1
J: TRBJ2-2
CDR3: CASAWSTGELFF